A selection of T cell receptor beta chains follows, all from one sample in a study of blood T cell repertoires in COVID-19. TCRdb's table, derived via immunoSEQ multiplex PCR, lists solely in-frame clones and lacks some. The repertoire holds around 160,000 clones, with 75% to 90% as singletons. The material sequenced was PBMCs or T cells enriched from blood (not recorded which). These receptors all stem from a woman aged 60-75 years who had recovered from COVID-19. Both conserved end residues are part of each CDR3. Fields, in order: D gene, V gene, J gene, clone size, CDR3 protein, CDR3 DNA. D genes are given only for firm matches. Only part of the rows carry a size: once, few, many, or a class if the clone is expanded.

>TRBD2|TRBV6-5|TRBJ2-1|.
CASRPSGSYNEQFF
TGTGCCAGCAGGCCTAGCGGCTCCTACAATGAGCAGTTCTTC
>.|TRBV28|TRBJ2-4|.
CASSLLAAKNIQYF
TGTGCCAGCAGTTTACTAGCCGCCAAAAACATTCAGTACTTC
>.|TRBV30|TRBJ1-2|.
CAWSRTGRAYGYTF
TGTGCCTGGAGTAGAACAGGGAGAGCGTATGGCTACACCTTC
>TRBD1|TRBV18|TRBJ2-1|.
CASSPQGARNEQFF
TGTGCCAGCTCACCACAGGGGGCGCGTAATGAGCAGTTCTTC
>.|TRBV27|TRBJ1-6|.
CASSLGHDNSPLHF
TGTGCCAGCAGTTTGGGACACGATAATTCACCCCTCCACTTT
>.|TRBV30|TRBJ1-2|.
CAWSPGGNYGYTF
TGTGCCTGGAGTCCGGGTGGGAACTATGGCTACACCTTC
>.|TRBV29-1|TRBJ1-1|.
CSGSGHLNTEAFF
TGCAGCGGCTCAGGACACTTGAACACTGAAGCTTTCTTT
>.|TRBV5-1|TRBJ1-3|.
CASSLALSSGNTIYF
TGCGCCAGCAGCTTGGCCCTCAGCTCTGGAAACACCATATATTTT
>TRBD1|TRBV2|TRBJ2-5|.
CASSEATGGLGTQYF
TGTGCCAGCAGTGAAGCGACAGGGGGGTTGGGGACCCAGTACTTC
>.|TRBV6-5|TRBJ1-5|.
CASRDLSGLGQPQHF
TGTGCCAGCAGGGACCTGTCAGGGTTGGGTCAGCCCCAGCATTTT
>TRBD1|TRBV4-1|TRBJ1-2|.
CASSQTRGLGSYGYTF
TGCGCCAGCAGCCAGACTAGGGGGCTAGGGAGCTATGGCTACACCTTC
>TRBD1|TRBV2|TRBJ1-4|.
CASSGQGTLIEKLFF
TGTGCCAGCAGCGGACAGGGTACTCTAATTGAAAAACTGTTTTTT
>.|TRBV3-1/TRBV3-2|TRBJ2-3|.
CASSRRGGDTQYF
TGTGCCAGCAGCAGAAGGGGGGGAGATACGCAGTATTTT
>.|TRBV5-4|TRBJ2-7|.
CASSLEKGAYEQYF
TGTGCCAGCAGCTTGGAAAAGGGAGCCTACGAGCAGTACTTC
>.|TRBV30|TRBJ1-2|few
CAWTQGHLLGGYTF
TGTGCCTGGACTCAGGGACACCTCCTAGGTGGCTACACCTTC
>.|TRBV9|TRBJ2-5|once
CASSVGQAHSETQYF
TGTGCCAGCAGTGTCGGTCAGGCACATTCAGAGACCCAGTACTTC
>.|TRBV5-4|TRBJ2-5|.
CASSTQGVQETQYF
TGTGCCAGCAGCACCCAGGGTGTTCAAGAGACCCAGTACTTC
>TRBD2|TRBV10-2|TRBJ2-7|.
CASSERGLAPSYEQYF
TGCGCCAGCAGTGAGAGGGGACTAGCACCTTCCTACGAGCAGTACTTC
>.|TRBV28|TRBJ2-7|.
CASRQGGEQYF
TGTGCCAGCAGACAGGGTGGCGAGCAGTACTTC
>.|TRBV5-6|TRBJ2-5|.
CASSSVETQYF
TGTGCCAGCAGCTCCGTCGAGACCCAGTACTTC
>.|TRBV6-1|TRBJ1-2|.
CASSEYRGTNGYTF
TGTGCCAGCAGTGAATATCGGGGGACTAATGGCTACACCTTC
>.|TRBV29-1|TRBJ1-5|.
CSVIMGQMTQHF
TGCAGCGTTATAATGGGCCAGATGACCCAGCATTTT
>TRBD2|TRBV9|TRBJ2-2|.
CASSRSGDANTGELFF
TGTGCCAGCAGTCGTAGCGGGGACGCGAACACCGGGGAGCTGTTTTTT
>.|TRBV2|TRBJ2-6|.
CASTKEAGGANVLTF
TGTGCCAGCACAAAGGAGGCGGGAGGGGCCAACGTCCTGACTTTC
>TRBD1|TRBV7-9|TRBJ2-5|.
CASSRTGTAAQETQYF
TGTGCCAGCAGCCGTACCGGGACAGCGGCACAAGAGACCCAGTACTTC
>TRBD2|TRBV28|TRBJ2-1|.
CASSLSPLLAGYNEQFF
TGTGCCAGCAGTTTATCACCTCTGCTAGCGGGGTACAATGAGCAGTTCTTC
>.|TRBV7-3|TRBJ1-4|medium-sized
CASSLEANEKLFF
TGTGCCAGCAGCTTGGAGGCTAATGAAAAACTGTTTTTT
>TRBD2|TRBV6-1|TRBJ2-3|.
CASSEQIAGAYITDTQYF
TGTGCCAGCAGTGAACAGATAGCGGGGGCCTATATCACAGATACGCAGTATTTT
>.|TRBV27|TRBJ2-1|.
CASSPTLGSGFYNEQFF
TGTGCCAGCAGTCCAACGCTGGGTAGCGGCTTCTACAATGAGCAGTTCTTC
>.|TRBV11-2|TRBJ1-3|.
CASSQNIFGGIDWNTIYF
TGTGCCAGCAGCCAAAATATCTTCGGGGGTATCGACTGGAACACCATATATTTT
>TRBD1|TRBV27|TRBJ1-5|.
CASSPLSYRGHQPQHF
TGTGCCAGCAGTCCGCTATCCTACAGGGGGCATCAGCCCCAGCATTTT
>TRBD2|TRBV15|TRBJ2-7|once
CATSRSHVAGGEEQYF
TGTGCCACCAGCAGATCCCACGTAGCGGGAGGGGAAGAGCAGTACTTC
>.|TRBV5-1|TRBJ1-3|.
CASSLDDSRSGNTIYF
TGCGCCAGCAGCTTGGACGACAGCCGCTCTGGAAACACCATATATTTT
>.|TRBV7-2|TRBJ2-5|.
CASSLAQGPQETQYF
TGTGCCAGCAGCTTAGCACAGGGACCCCAAGAGACCCAGTACTTC
>TRBD1|TRBV5-1|TRBJ2-3|.
CASSLAGPQGAVGDTQYF
TGCGCCAGCAGCTTGGCAGGCCCTCAGGGGGCGGTTGGAGATACGCAGTATTTT
>TRBD1|TRBV11-2|TRBJ2-5|.
CASSPRQGYQETQYF
TGTGCCAGCAGCCCCCGACAGGGATACCAAGAGACCCAGTACTTC
>TRBD1|TRBV11-2|TRBJ2-3|once
CASSSSDRGLGDTQYF
TGTGCCAGCAGCTCATCAGACAGGGGGCTCGGAGATACGCAGTATTTT
>.|TRBV19|TRBJ2-3|.
CASREGRGRGTDTQYF
TGTGCCAGTAGAGAGGGGCGGGGGCGCGGCACAGATACGCAGTATTTT
>TRBD1|TRBV29-1|TRBJ2-7|.
CSVGDRVLHEQYF
TGCAGCGTTGGAGACAGGGTGTTACACGAGCAGTACTTC
>TRBD1|TRBV4-1|TRBJ1-1|.
CASSQLRGPILNTEAFF
TGCGCCAGCAGCCAATTAAGGGGGCCGATTCTGAACACTGAAGCTTTCTTT
>.|TRBV15|TRBJ1-4|.
CATSGSWGKGGKLFF
TGTGCCACCAGCGGTTCATGGGGGAAAGGGGGAAAACTGTTTTTT
>TRBD1|TRBV27|TRBJ2-7|.
CASSLGTVPYYEQYF
TGTGCCAGCAGTTTAGGGACAGTTCCCTACTACGAGCAGTACTTC
>.|TRBV18|TRBJ2-2|.
CASSPRRDPDTGELFF
TGTGCCAGCTCACCTCGCAGGGATCCTGACACCGGGGAGCTGTTTTTT
>.|TRBV6-1|TRBJ1-5|few
CASSDPGSPLYSNQPQHF
TGTGCCAGCAGTGATCCAGGGTCCCCACTTTATAGCAATCAGCCCCAGCATTTT
>.|TRBV5-1|TRBJ2-7|.
CASSLVPGGQGGYEQYF
TGCGCCAGCAGCTTGGTCCCGGGGGGCCAGGGAGGCTACGAGCAGTACTTC
>TRBD1|TRBV7-9|TRBJ1-2|.
CASSLLEQGQRFGYTF
TGTGCCAGCAGCTTACTCGAACAGGGACAGAGGTTTGGCTACACCTTC